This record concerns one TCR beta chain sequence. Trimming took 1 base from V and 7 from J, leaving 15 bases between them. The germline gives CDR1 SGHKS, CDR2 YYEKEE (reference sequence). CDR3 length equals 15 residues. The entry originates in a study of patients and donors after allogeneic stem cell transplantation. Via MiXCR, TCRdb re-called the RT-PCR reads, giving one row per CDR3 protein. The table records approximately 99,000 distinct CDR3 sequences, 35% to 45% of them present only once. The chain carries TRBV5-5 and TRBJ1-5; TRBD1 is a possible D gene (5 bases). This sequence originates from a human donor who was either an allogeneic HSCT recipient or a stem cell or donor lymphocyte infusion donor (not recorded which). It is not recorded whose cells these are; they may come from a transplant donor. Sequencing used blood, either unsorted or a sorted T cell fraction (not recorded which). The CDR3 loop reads CASSLSFQGGQPQHF. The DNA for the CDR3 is TGTGCCAGCAGCTTGAGTTTTCAGGGCGGACAGCCCCAGCATTTT.